This T cell receptor beta chain comes out of a study of blood T cell repertoires in COVID-19. Study background: The samples span acute and convalescent COVID-19 from the United States, Italy and Spain. Sample material is recorded as cDNA or gDNA derived from T cells, B-cell-depleted T cells, or PBMCs.

V shed 3 bases and J shed 3 bases, with 11 bases lying between them. CDR1 is GTSNPN and CDR2 is SVGIG in the germline V gene (reference sequence). This CDR3 has 13 residues. Only in-frame clones appear in the TCRdb table, and some are missing; sequencing was by immunoSEQ multiplex PCR. This table has fewer than 200,000 clones, roughly 85% appearing once. This clonotype was sampled from a woman in her 70s with acute or convalescent COVID-19. This chain uses TRBV30 with TRBJ1-1; no clear D. The specimen was peripheral blood. For the CDR3, the DNA is TGTGCCTGGAGCCCGGAGGTAGACACTGAAGCTTTCTTT. Protein sequence: CAWSPEVDTEAFF.